These 6 T cell receptor beta chains were all obtained from the same sample, sequenced in a study of post-analysis software for immune sequencing data. Study findings and constraints: Comparison of patients with controls showed a handful of TRBV segments more frequent in patients, TRBV5-6, TRBV5-1 and TRBV20-1 among them.

Libraries were made from TCR beta cDNA, and they carried unique molecular identifiers. Via MiXCR, TCRdb re-called the PCR reads, giving one row per CDR3 protein. The table lists some 800,000 distinct CDR3 sequences, roughly 46% of them singletons. The antigens for these receptors are not known. Material: blood. The receptors originated from a girl aged 5-17 years with multiple sclerosis.

V gene TRBV5-1 combines with J gene TRBJ1-2; D gene uncertain. Germline CDR1 is SGHRS and CDR2 is YFSETQ. CDR3 length equals 13 residues. The V end was cut by 2 bases, the J end by 2 bases, with 7 bases between. The DNA of the CDR3 is TGCGCCAGCAGCTTTACCGGGAACTATGGCTACACCTTC. Translated, it gives CASSFTGNYGYTF. The whole variable domain, remainder taken from reference TRBV5-1 and TRBJ1-2, is KAGVTQTPRYLIKTRGQQVTLSCSPISGHRSVSWYQQTPGQGLQFLFEYFSETQRNKGNFPGRFSGRQFSNSRSEMNVSTLELGDSALYLCASSFTGNYGYTFGSGTRLTVV.

This clonotype appeared a few times. The V and J genes are TRBV28 and TRBJ2-4; D gene uncertain. The length of the CDR3 is 17 residues. V was cut by 3 bases and J by 7 bases, with 22 bases left in between. Germline lookup yields CDR1 MDHEN and CDR2 SYDVKM. CDR3 region: CASSFLRTSQTGNIQYF. The CDR3 nucleotides read TGTGCCAGCAGTTTCCTCCGAACGAGCCAAACCGGGAACATTCAGTACTTC.

The V call is TRBV24-1, the J call TRBJ1-5; 7 nucleotides align to TRBD1. V shed 9 bases and J 1 base; nucleotides not matched to a gene: 8. CDR1 and CDR2 from the germline V gene are KGHDR and SFDVKD. The CDR3 length is 15 residues. This CDR3 reads CATSGPGQSNQPQHF. The CDR3 region has the DNA TGTGCCACCTCCGGGCCGGGACAGAGCAATCAGCCCCAGCATTTT.

This clonotype has more than one count but fewer than ten. The DNA for the CDR3 is TGCAGTGCTAGAGGGTCCCAAGGCTATGGCTACACCTTC. Protein sequence: CSARGSQGYGYTF. This rearrangement joins TRBV20-1 to TRBJ1-2; D not certain. V lost 1 base, J lost 4 bases, and 10 bases lay in between. The germline V gene encodes CDR1 DFQATT and CDR2 SNEGSKA (reference sequence). This CDR3 has 13 residues.

This clonotype has just a few counts. The V call is TRBV10-1, the J call TRBJ2-7, with 8 bases matching TRBD2. From germline, CDR1 is WNHNN and CDR2 SYGVQD (reference sequence). The J segment lost 2 bases and the V segment lost 4 bases, leaving 10 bases of the junction unmatched. CDR3 length: 16 amino acids. The CDR3 sequence: CASSAEREKETYEQYF. In nucleotides, the CDR3 is TGCGCCAGCAGTGCGGAGCGGGAGAAAGAAACCTACGAGCAGTACTTC.

This clonotype was seen once. The chain carries TRBV28 and TRBJ2-3, with D possibly matching TRBD2 (6 bases). The CDR3 is made up of 16 amino acids. The V gene lost 6 bases and the J gene lost 5 bases, with 21 bases spanning the gap. The V gene's germline CDR1 is MDHEN and CDR2 SYDVKM. The CDR3 sequence is CASSRPRLGGVDTQYF. DNA for the CDR3: TGTGCCAGCAGCCGACCCCGACTAGGAGGCGTAGATACGCAGTATTTT.